Shown below are 21 T cell receptor beta chains from a single sample sequenced in a study of prognosis after radiotherapy for stage I lung cancer. The genomic DNA TCR beta CDR3 region underwent two rounds of multiplex PCR. First-round PCR, the initial amplification, used primers specific to each TRBV and TRBJ gene. From the multiplex PCR reads, TCRdb called clonotypes with MiXCR, one entry per CDR3 protein. The sample contains roughly 30,000 distinct CDR3 sequences, 48% of which appear only once. Sequenced here: PBMCs, sampled before or after stereotactic body radiation therapy (not recorded which). All receptors come from a donor over 45 with non-small cell lung cancer.

Comments on this clonotype: The junction differs from germline at one of its ends, possibly a read error. V gene TRBV7-2 combines with J gene TRBJ2-3; 10 positions match TRBD1. Germline CDR1 SGHTA, CDR2 FQGNSA. The CDR3 sequence is 18 residues long. CDR3 sequence reads: CASSLDPGTGVSTDTQYF. Here the CDR3 DNA reads TGTGCCAGCAGCTTAGACCCGGGGACAGGGGTAAGCACAGATACACAGTATTTT. Based on the CDR3 plus reference TRBV7-2 and TRBJ2-3, the full variable domain is GAGVSQSPSNKVTEKGKDVELRCDPISGHTALYWYRQSLGQGLEFLIYFQGNSAPDKSGLPSDRFSAERTGGSVSTLTIQRTQQEDSAVYLCASSLDPGTGVSTDTQYFGPGTRLTVL.

Details on this clonotype: A far larger clone is just one base off, so this is likely a read error. The CDR3 is CATGGPRNYVYTF. CDR3 nucleotide sequence: TGTGCCACCGGGGGGCCTCGAAACTATGTCTACACCTTC. The V call is TRBV6-9, the J call TRBJ1-2, with D possibly being TRBD1 (6 bases). The CDR3 is made up of 13 amino acids. CDR1 is MNHGY and CDR2 is SVAAGI in the germline V gene.

The sample holds a few counts of this clonotype. An end of the junction differs from the germline gene, which may be a read error. The CDR3 loop is CSVGGSSGYDEQFF. CDR3 sequence (DNA): TGCAGCGTTGGTGGTTCTAGCGGCTACGATGAGCAGTTCTTC. J is TRBJ2-1 and V is TRBV29-1, with TRBD2 matching over 7 bases. The CDR3 is 14 amino acids. Germline values: CDR1 SQVTM, CDR2 ANQGSEA.

CDR3 DNA: TGTGCCAGCAGTGCCGGACTAGCGGGAACCTACTACGAGCAGTACTTC. This encodes CASSAGLAGTYYEQYF. The chain couples TRBV6-1 to TRBJ2-7, with 12 bases lining up with TRBD2. The CDR3 runs 16 residues. The germline V gene has CDR1 MNHNS and CDR2 SASEGT. V was pared by 4 bases and J by 3 bases, with 7 bases of the junction left unmatched.

The table lists this clonotype with many counts. CDR3 sequence reads: CASIGDRESEAFF. As DNA, the CDR3 is TGTGCCAGTATTGGGGACAGGGAGAGTGAAGCTTTCTTT. The rearrangement uses TRBV19 and TRBJ1-1, with 9 nucleotides matching TRBD1. The germline CDR1 and CDR2 sequences are LNHDA and SQIVND (reference sequence). This CDR3 is built from 13 residues. Trimming cost V 7 bases and J 7 bases; bases outside gene matches: 7.

This chain joins TRBV28 and TRBJ2-3; D possibly corresponds to TRBD2 (6 bases). Germline values: CDR1 MDHEN, CDR2 SYDVKM. Trimming left V 8 bases short and J 2 bases short, with 17 bases between. The CDR3 length is 15 residues. The CDR3 bases are TGTGCCAGCCGGGGGTCGAGCGGACACACAGATACGCAGTATTTT. Residues: CASRGSSGHTDTQYF. The whole variable domain, remainder taken from reference TRBV28 and TRBJ2-3, is DVKVTQSSRYLVKRTGEKVFLECVQDMDHENMFWYRQDPGLGLRLIYFSYDVKMKEKGDIPEGYSVSREKKERFSLILESASTNQTSMYLCASRGSSGHTDTQYFGPGTRLTVL.

In this sample, this clonotype turned up many times. The chain combines TRBV7-9 with TRBJ2-5; D is perhaps TRBD2 (7 bases). There are 15 residues in the CDR3. CDR1 and CDR2 from the germline V gene are SEHNR and FQNEAQ (reference sequence). V was shortened by 4 bases and J by 8 bases, with 20 bases between the two germline ends. Written as DNA, the CDR3 is TGTGCCAGCAGCTCCGGGGGCGGGAGAAGAGAAACCCAGTACTTC. It yields the protein CASSSGGGRRETQYF.

In regard to this clonotype: A far larger clone is off by one base, so a read error is likely. In nucleotides, the CDR3 is TGTGCCAGCAGTGAGAAGTCGGCGACAGGGAAAGAGACCCAGTACTTC. Amino acids: CASSEKSATGKETQYF. This chain links TRBV6-2 or TRBV6-3 with TRBJ2-5, with TRBD1 matching 7 bases. The germline V gene encodes CDR1 MNHEY and CDR2 SVGEGT. This CDR3 is 16 amino acids long. V shed 5 bases and J 3 bases; nucleotides not matched to a gene: 12.

Details on this clonotype: A junction boundary mismatches the germline segment, possibly from a read error. This chain links TRBV28 with TRBJ1-5; D remains ambiguous. This CDR3 is built from 14 residues. Germline CDR1 and CDR2: MDHEN and SYDVKM. The CDR3 is CASSFYGGNHPQRF. DNA of the CDR3: TGTGCCAGCAGTTTTTACGGAGGCAATCATCCCCAGCGTTTT.

As regards this clonotype: The junction does not match germline at one end; this may be a read error. V usage is TRBV5-1 and J usage is TRBJ1-2; D not certain. CDR3 size: 15 residues. CDR1 SGHRS and CDR2 YFSETQ come from the germline V gene. DNA of the CDR3: TGCGCCAGCAGCTTGGCGCCAGGTATTCCCTATGTCTACACCTTC. Encoded protein: CASSLAPGIPYVYTF.

Within the sample, this clonotype is medium-sized. The V gene is TRBV27, the J gene TRBJ1-3, with 9 bases matching TRBD1. Germline assignment: CDR1 MNHEY and CDR2 SMNVEV (reference sequence). V dropped 5 bases and J dropped 8; count of bases not matched to a gene: 4. The CDR3 is made up of 13 amino acids. The CDR3 nucleotides are TGTGCCAGCAGTCTGGGACAGGGACACACCATATATTTT. Protein: CASSLGQGHTIYF.

This clonotype occurred many times. The chain links TRBV27 to TRBJ1-5; no clear D gene. The length of the CDR3 is 13 residues. V lost 3 bases and J lost 7, with 10 bases in between. The germline V gene has CDR1 MNHEY and CDR2 SMNVEV (reference sequence). Here the CDR3 DNA reads TGTGCCAGCAGTTTCGAGGGAAGGCAGCCCCAGCATTTT. Translated: CASSFEGRQPQHF.

This clonotype was seen many times. The chain is built from TRBV7-8 and TRBJ2-5; D is perhaps TRBD2 (5 bases). This CDR3 spans 14 amino acids. Germline assignment: CDR1 SGHVS and CDR2 FQNEAQ. With 5 bases removed from V and 4 bases from J, the gap between germline ends came to 14 bases. DNA of the CDR3: TGTGCCAGCAGCCCCCGGATCGGAGGAGAGACCCAGTACTTC. It is translated as CASSPRIGGETQYF. The complete variable domain, with remaining parts taken from reference TRBV7-8 and TRBJ2-5, reads GAGVSQSPRYKVAKRGQDVALRCDPISGHVSLFWYQQALGQGPEFLTYFQNEAQLDKSGLPSDRFFAERPEGSVSTLKIQRTQQEDSAVYLCASSPRIGGETQYFGPGTRLLVL.

The sample holds many counts of this clonotype. The chain recombines TRBV5-1 with TRBJ2-7, with 8 bases fitting TRBD1. CDR1 and CDR2 from the germline V gene are SGHRS and YFSETQ. The CDR3 consists of 15 residues. After removal of 3 bases from V and 6 bases from J, the junction contained 11 bases not matched to a gene. CDR3 residues: CASSSTTGVRGEQYF. In nucleotides, the CDR3 is TGCGCCAGCAGCTCCACGACAGGGGTTCGGGGCGAGCAGTACTTC.

This chain joins TRBV30 and TRBJ1-2; D is perhaps TRBD1 (5 bases). Germline V gives CDR1 GTSNPN, CDR2 SVGIG (reference sequence). CDR3 length: 11 amino acids. Trimming pared 6 bases from V and 8 bases from J, leaving 13 bases between. CDR3: CACRDLRGYTF. CDR3 nucleotide sequence: TGTGCCTGTCGGGACCTCAGAGGCTACACCTTC.

In its sample, this clonotype was seen many times. The rearrangement uses TRBV12-3 or TRBV12-4 and TRBJ2-5; TRBD2 matches 7 bases. CDR3 size: 16 residues. V dropped 2 bases and J dropped 3; count of bases not matched to a gene: 9. DNA of the CDR3: TGTGCCAGCAGTTTAAATGGAGCGGGAAGGGAAGAGACCCAGTACTTC. Its translation is CASSLNGAGREETQYF.

A word on this clonotype: Germline is not matched at one junction end, which may reflect a read error. The V gene is TRBV7-9, the J gene TRBJ2-7; no clear D. Germline CDR1 and CDR2: SEHNR and FQNEAQ (reference sequence). The CDR3 is 16 residues long. CDR3 bases: TGTGCCAACAGCTTATGTGCACGGCTAGTATACTACGAGCAGTACTTC. This codes for CANSLCARLVYYEQYF.

This clonotype was observed many times. The chain carries TRBV4-2 and TRBJ1-1, with 10 bases lining up with TRBD1. Per the germline V gene, CDR1 is LGHNA and CDR2 is YNFKEQ. This CDR3 is 17 amino acids long. The ends lost 1 base at V and 5 bases at J; junction bases unmatched: 10. CDR3 nucleotide sequence: TGTGCCAGCAGCCAAGTAGAAGCCGGGACAGGGGATACTGAAGCTTTCTTT. It yields the protein CASSQVEAGTGDTEAFF.

The V gene is TRBV5-1, the J gene TRBJ1-1; D gene ambiguous. This CDR3 region has 13 residues. Trimming took off 2 bases at V and 4 bases at J, with 9 bases between the two ends. Germline assignment: CDR1 SGHRS and CDR2 YFSETQ. The DNA of the CDR3 is TGCGCCAGCAGCTTTGTGGGCATCACTGAAGCTTTCTTT. This codes for CASSFVGITEAFF.

In this sample, this clonotype turned up many times. The rearrangement uses TRBV20-1 and TRBJ1-4; 7 bases align to TRBD1. CDR1 and CDR2 (germline): DFQATT, SNEGSKA (reference sequence). After removal of 3 bases from V and 4 bases from J, the junction contained 5 bases not matched to a gene. The CDR3 is 14 residues long. The CDR3 nucleotides read TGCAGTGCTAGGATGGGACAGAGTAATGAAAAACTGTTTTTT. Its protein product is CSARMGQSNEKLFF.

Turning to this clonotype: This likely reflects a read error, since a far larger clone is one base away. The V call is TRBV5-1, the J call TRBJ2-1; unclear D gene. Germline-derived CDR1 and CDR2 are SGHRS and YFSETQ. The CDR3 has 12 amino acids. V was clipped by 0 bases and J by 10 bases, with 8 bases between them. The CDR3 here is CASSLAPTEQFF. The CDR3 DNA sequence: TGCGCCAGCAGCTTGGCCCCTACCGAGCAGTTCTTC.